The next 8 T cell receptor beta chains were all read from a single sample in a study of HIV-infected patients and healthy controls. Whole blood was used without fractionation, so all unsorted peripheral T cells were included. Reverse transcription used 450 to 550 ng RNA and constant-region primers for alpha and beta. Each of the alpha and beta chains got its own library through chain-specific third strand synthesis with indices. Using its own MiXCR run on the 5' RACE reads, TCRdb lists one record per CDR3 protein. Of 18,000 or so distinct CDR3 sequences in the sample, about 9.4% were seen once. Material: blood. Source of these receptors: an adult in good health.

This clonotype was picked up a small number of times. The gene calls are TRBV27 and TRBJ2-7; tentatively, D is TRBD2 (5 bases). This CDR3 region has 15 residues. The germline gives CDR1 MNHEY, CDR2 SMNVEV (reference sequence). V gave up 6 bases and J gave up 4 bases, with 19 bases separating them. CDR3 in amino acids: CASSPMISRDYEQYF. CDR3 sequence (DNA): TGTGCCAGCAGCCCCATGATAAGTCGGGATTACGAGCAGTACTTC.

This clonotype showed up many times. The chain couples TRBV27 to TRBJ2-1; 10 bases match TRBD2. This CDR3 comprises 15 residues. V lost 7 bases, J lost 2 bases, and 5 bases stayed unmatched. Germline V gives CDR1 MNHEY, CDR2 SMNVEV (reference sequence). The CDR3 is CASNGAGGPYNEQFF. Here the CDR3 DNA reads TGTGCCAGCAATGGAGCGGGAGGGCCCTACAATGAGCAGTTCTTC.

V is TRBV5-4 and J is TRBJ2-6; D is unclear. The CDR3 spans 15 residues. CDR1 is SGHNT, CDR2 YYREEE, per germline (reference sequence). Trimming cost V 4 bases and J 0 bases, with 8 bases left between them. The CDR3 sequence: CASSPQNSGANVLTF. CDR3 nucleotide sequence: TGTGCCAGCAGCCCGCAGAACTCTGGGGCCAACGTCCTGACTTTC.

Sample share makes this clonotype medium-sized (0.01 to 0.1%). V usage is TRBV4-2 and J usage is TRBJ2-3; TRBD2 aligns across 12 bases. The CDR3 covers 18 residues. Germline V lookup: CDR1 LGHNA, CDR2 YNFKEQ. With V trimmed by 0 bases and J by 1 base, 5 bases remained unmatched. The CDR3 protein is CASSQDEASGRGTDTQYF. The DNA of the CDR3 is TGTGCCAGCAGCCAAGACGAGGCTAGCGGGAGGGGCACAGATACGCAGTATTTT.

There are many counts of this clonotype. The rearrangement joins TRBV19 to TRBJ1-5, with a tentative D call TRBD1 (6 bases). The CDR3 contains 15 residues. Germline V CDR1 and CDR2: LNHDA, SQIVND (reference sequence). V was shortened by 6 bases and J by 5 bases, with 17 bases between the two germline ends. CDR3: CASRPHGGWDQPQHF. DNA for the CDR3: TGTGCCAGTAGGCCGCACGGGGGCTGGGATCAGCCCCAGCATTTT.

The sample holds many counts of this clonotype. The genes are TRBV5-1 and TRBJ1-1; TRBD1 matches at 7 bases. This CDR3 contains 12 residues. V shed 4 bases, J shed 5 bases, and the junction held 2 bases outside the gene matches. In germline, CDR1 is SGHRS, CDR2 YFSETQ. The CDR3 reads CASSPTGTEAFF. The CDR3 DNA is TGCGCCAGCAGCCCGACAGGGACTGAAGCTTTCTTT.

The V and J genes are TRBV11-2 and TRBJ2-3, with 11 positions matching TRBD2. The V gene's germline CDR1 is SGHAT and CDR2 FQNNGV. With 2 bases clipped from V and 2 bases from J, the junction kept 3 bases outside the gene matches. The CDR3 loop spans 16 amino acids. CDR3 amino acids: CASSLLGLADTDTQYF. The CDR3 coding sequence is TGTGCCAGCAGCTTATTGGGACTAGCGGACACAGATACGCAGTATTTT.

This clonotype was counted ten times or more. The CDR3 DNA reads TGTGCCAGCAGCCCGGGAGTGGCTGAGCAGTACTTC. Translating it yields CASSPGVAEQYF. V and J are TRBV12-3 or TRBV12-4 and TRBJ2-7; weak D call: TRBD2 (6 bases). The V gene lost 6 bases and the J gene lost 7 bases, with 13 bases spanning the gap. The CDR3 contains 12 residues.